This T cell receptor (beta chain) is from a study of CD8 T cells in ankylosing spondylitis. Ten or more counts support this clonotype. Via MiXCR, TCRdb re-called the 5' RACE reads, giving one row per CDR3 protein. The repertoire holds about 110,000 distinct CDR3 sequences, 24% seen once, with roughly an eighth in the top ten. The receptor's source is a male donor with ankylosing spondylitis. The sample comprised synovial fluid, either unsorted or a sorted T cell fraction (not recorded which).

CDR3 in amino acids: CSARGGLPSTDTQYF. The CDR3 nucleotides are TGCAGTGCTAGAGGGGGCTTGCCTAGCACAGATACGCAGTATTTT. The V gene is TRBV20-1, the J gene TRBJ2-3; D perhaps matches TRBD1 (5 bases). V gave up 1 base and J gave up 0 bases, with 11 bases separating them. This CDR3 is 15 amino acids long. CDR1 and CDR2 (germline): DFQATT, SNEGSKA (reference sequence).